This T cell receptor (beta chain) came from a study of OX40 agonist ivuxolimab in advanced cancers. Study at large: Patients were treated with intravenous ivuxolimab, dosed at 0.01 to 10 mg/kg and infused every 2 weeks. The study, taken as a whole, reports: Clonal expansion was among the lowest in partial responders at 0.1-3.0 mg/kg, especially CD8+. Clonal expansion from baseline to week 6 occurred in both CD4+ and CD8+ T cells.

This CDR3 contains 12 residues. The V gene end was trimmed by 7 bases and the J gene end by 9 bases; junction bases not matched to a gene: 7. Germline CDR1 is MNHEY and CDR2 is SMNVEV (reference sequence). The protocol was immunoSEQ multiplex PCR, while the TCRdb copy is restricted to in-frame clones and leaves out a portion. Here the sample spans some 80,000 clones, 94% being singletons. Details on this clone: Its antigen is currently unknown.

This chain links TRBV27 with TRBJ2-3, with 7 bases identical to TRBD1. The receptor's source is an adult with an advanced solid tumor such as melanoma, head and neck, liver or kidney cancer. The specimen comprised CD4+ or CD8+ T cells sorted from blood, sampled in a trial of the OX40 agonist ivuxolimab. CDR3 protein: CASTAGGQTQYF. For the CDR3, the DNA is TGTGCCAGCACAGCAGGGGGACAAACGCAGTATTTT.